This is a list of T cell receptor beta chains from one sample in a study of cytomegalovirus exposure and HLA in healthy donors. Data came from immunoSEQ multiplex PCR; TCRdb stores just in-frame clones and leaves some out. This sample lists 65,000 to 85,000 clones; its ten largest clones have 1.3% to 1.5%. The source material was PBMCs. The receptor source for this set is a woman aged 60-70 years in good health and CMV-seronegative. The CDR3 runs from the conserved cysteine through the conserved F or W. The order of the fields is D gene, J gene, V gene, CDR3 protein, CDR3 DNA. The D gene is left open where the match is weak.

. TRBJ2-7 TRBV12-2 CASRLRLAGYYEQYF TGTGCAAGTCGCCTTAGACTAGCGGGATACTACGAGCAGTACTTC
TRBD1 TRBJ2-7 TRBV19 CASREDRGYEQYF TGTGCCAGTAGGGAGGACAGGGGATACGAGCAGTACTTC
. TRBJ2-6 TRBV28 CASSLSVGANVLTF TGTGCCAGCAGCCTTTCGGTCGGGGCCAACGTCCTGACTTTC
. TRBJ1-5 TRBV10-1 CASSEGDNSNQPQHF TGCGCCAGCAGTGAAGGTGACAATAGCAATCAGCCCCAGCATTTT
. TRBJ1-5 TRBV7-2 CASSPRAGQPQHF TGTGCCAGCAGCCCCCGGGCGGGTCAGCCCCAGCATTTT
. TRBJ2-1 TRBV5-1 CASDTMGGRGDEQFF TGCGCCAGTGACACCATGGGGGGCCGGGGGGATGAGCAGTTCTTC
TRBD1 TRBJ1-2 TRBV28 CATQNRGRDYGYTF TGTGCCACGCAGAACAGGGGGCGTGACTATGGCTACACCTTC
. TRBJ1-6 TRBV6-4 CASSEFKGAPLHF TGTGCCAGCAGTGAATTTAAGGGAGCACCCCTCCACTTT
. TRBJ2-3 TRBV28 CAEGDGSTDTQYF TGTGCCGAGGGGGACGGTTCCACAGATACGCAGTATTTT
TRBD2 TRBJ2-7 TRBV2 CASSETLAGEQYF TGTGCCAGCAGTGAAACTCTAGCGGGAGAGCAGTACTTC
TRBD1 TRBJ2-5 TRBV27 CASSALTGAFSTQETQYF TGTGCCAGCAGTGCCCTTACAGGGGCTTTCAGCACCCAAGAGACCCAGTACTTC
. TRBJ2-7 TRBV11-2 CASSSVGGYEQYF TGTGCCAGCAGCTCCGTGGGGGGCTACGAGCAGTACTTC
TRBD1 TRBJ2-5 TRBV5-5 CASSLGQGMETQYF TGTGCCAGCAGCTTGGGACAGGGGATGGAGACCCAGTACTTC
. TRBJ2-7 TRBV10-3 CAISESLRYEQYF TGTGCCATCAGTGAGTCTTTACGGTACGAGCAGTACTTC
TRBD1 TRBJ1-6 TRBV28 CASSSVQGSGSPLHF TGTGCCAGCAGTTCCGTACAGGGGTCGGGTTCACCCCTCCACTTT
. TRBJ1-2 TRBV5-4 CASSLESPTDYGYTF TGTGCCAGCAGCTTGGAATCGCCTACCGACTATGGCTACACCTTC
. TRBJ2-7 TRBV4-2 CASSQGDSGGEQYF TGTGCCAGCAGCCAGGGGGACTCCGGAGGGGAGCAGTACTTC
. TRBJ2-3 TRBV9 CASSGPGTRRDTQYF TGTGCCAGCAGCGGCCCCGGTACTCGTCGGGATACGCAGTATTTT
. TRBJ2-7 TRBV13 CASSGPDEQYF TGTGCCAGTTCCGGTCCCGACGAGCAGTACTTC
TRBD1 TRBJ1-3 TRBV6-5 CASRTGAGNTIYF TGTGCCAGCAGGACAGGGGCTGGAAACACCATATATTTT
. TRBJ2-1 TRBV2 CASSETTGANEQFF TGTGCCAGCAGTGAGACGACAGGTGCCAATGAGCAGTTCTTC
TRBD2 TRBJ2-5 TRBV29-1 CSGLAGYQETQYF TGCAGCGGACTAGCGGGGTACCAAGAGACCCAGTACTTC
TRBD1 TRBJ2-5 TRBV6-1 CASSERPVNRGQETQYF TGTGCCAGCAGTGAAAGGCCGGTCAACAGGGGACAAGAGACCCAGTACTTC
TRBD1 TRBJ1-2 TRBV9 CASSVEGTGMQGYGYTF TGTGCCAGCAGCGTAGAGGGGACAGGGATGCAAGGGTATGGCTACACCTTC
. TRBJ1-4 TRBV7-6 CASSLVTGVNEKLFF TGTGCCAGCAGCTTAGTCACTGGAGTTAATGAAAAACTGTTTTTT
TRBD2 TRBJ2-7 TRBV19 CASSREGYEQYF TGTGCCAGTAGTCGGGAGGGGTACGAGCAGTACTTC
. TRBJ2-7 TRBV28 CANSFPAWSGAYEQYF TGTGCCAACAGTTTTCCTGCGTGGAGCGGAGCCTACGAGCAGTACTTC
. TRBJ2-1 TRBV6-6 CASSYRPSKEVYEQFF TGTGCCAGCAGTTACAGACCGTCAAAAGAGGTCTATGAGCAGTTCTTC